This TCR beta chain was profiled in a study of blood T cell dynamics during melanoma immunotherapy. The protocol was immunoSEQ multiplex PCR, while the TCRdb copy is restricted to in-frame clones and leaves out a portion. The sample gives more than 3,000 clones, 80% to 95% of which show up once; just over 0.5% is in the top ten. As to time point: pre-treatment baseline. Disease control meant complete response, partial response or stable disease at 12 weeks. CDR1 is MNHNS and CDR2 is SASEGT in the germline V gene. The trim removed 5 bases at V and 8 bases at J, leaving 2 bases unmatched. The CDR3 covers 11 residues.

Sequencing used effector memory CD8+ T cells from blood, obtained from a patient treated with checkpoint blockade. This clonotype was obtained from a human donor with melanoma. The chain employs TRBV6-1 and TRBJ1-2; the match to TRBD1 covers 7 bases. The CDR3 loop is CASSTGVGYTF. The CDR3 DNA follows: TGTGCCAGCAGTACAGGGGTCGGCTACACCTTC.